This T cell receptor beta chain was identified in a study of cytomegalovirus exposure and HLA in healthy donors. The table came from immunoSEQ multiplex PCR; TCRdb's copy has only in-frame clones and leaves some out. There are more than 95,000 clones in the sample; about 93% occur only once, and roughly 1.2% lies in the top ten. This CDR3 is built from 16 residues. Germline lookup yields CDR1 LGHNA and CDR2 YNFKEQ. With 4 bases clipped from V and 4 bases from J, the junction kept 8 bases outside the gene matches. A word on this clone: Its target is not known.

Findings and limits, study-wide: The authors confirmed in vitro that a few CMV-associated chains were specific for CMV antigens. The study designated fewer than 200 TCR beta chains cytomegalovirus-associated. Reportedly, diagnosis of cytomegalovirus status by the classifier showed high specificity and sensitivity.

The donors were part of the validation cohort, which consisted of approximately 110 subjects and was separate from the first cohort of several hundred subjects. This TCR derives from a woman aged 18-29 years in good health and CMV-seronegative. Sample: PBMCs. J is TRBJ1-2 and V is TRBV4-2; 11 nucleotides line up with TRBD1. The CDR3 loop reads CASSPRRDRGGYGYTF. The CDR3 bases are TGTGCCAGCAGCCCGCGCCGGGACAGGGGGGGCTATGGCTACACCTTC.